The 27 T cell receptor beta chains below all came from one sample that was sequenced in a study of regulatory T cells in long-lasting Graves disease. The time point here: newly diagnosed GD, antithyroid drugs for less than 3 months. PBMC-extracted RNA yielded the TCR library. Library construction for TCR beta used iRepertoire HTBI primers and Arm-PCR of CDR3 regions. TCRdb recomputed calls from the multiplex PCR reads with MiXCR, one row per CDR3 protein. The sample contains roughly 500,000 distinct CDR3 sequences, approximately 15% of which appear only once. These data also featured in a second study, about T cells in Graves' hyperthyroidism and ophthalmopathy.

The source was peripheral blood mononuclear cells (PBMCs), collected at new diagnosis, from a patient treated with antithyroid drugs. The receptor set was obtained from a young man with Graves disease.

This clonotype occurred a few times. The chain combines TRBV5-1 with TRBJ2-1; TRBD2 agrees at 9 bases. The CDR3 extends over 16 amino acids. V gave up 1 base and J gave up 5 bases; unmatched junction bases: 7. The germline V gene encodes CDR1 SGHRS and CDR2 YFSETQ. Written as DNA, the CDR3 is TGCGCCAGCAGCTTGAGGCGGGAGGGCCGCAACAATGAGCAGTTCTTC. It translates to CASSLRREGRNNEQFF. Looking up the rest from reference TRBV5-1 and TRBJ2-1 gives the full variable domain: KAGVTQTPRYLIKTRGQQVTLSCSPISGHRSVSWYQQTPGQGLQFLFEYFSETQRNKGNFPGRFSGRQFSNSRSEMNVSTLELGDSALYLCASSLRREGRNNEQFFGPGTRLTVL.

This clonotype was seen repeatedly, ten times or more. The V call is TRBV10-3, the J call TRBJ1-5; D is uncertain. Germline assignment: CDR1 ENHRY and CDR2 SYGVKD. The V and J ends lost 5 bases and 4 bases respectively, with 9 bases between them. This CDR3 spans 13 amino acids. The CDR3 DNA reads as TGTGCCATCAGTTCGGACGGGAATCAGCCCCAGCATTTT. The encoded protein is CAISSDGNQPQHF.

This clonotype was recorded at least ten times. The CDR3 region is CASSAQPDTQYF. The CDR3 nucleotides are TGTGCCAGCTCAGCCCAGCCGGATACGCAGTATTTT. The chain joins TRBV18 to TRBJ2-3; D is undetermined. V dropped 5 bases and J dropped 6 bases, with 9 bases sitting between them. Germline loops: CDR1 KGHSH, CDR2 LQKENI. This CDR3 spans 12 amino acids.

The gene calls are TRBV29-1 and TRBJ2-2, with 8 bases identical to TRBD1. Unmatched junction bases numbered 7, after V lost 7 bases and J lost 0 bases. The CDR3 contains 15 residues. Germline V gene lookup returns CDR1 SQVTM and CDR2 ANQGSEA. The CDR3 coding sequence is TGCAGCGCTAGAGAGACAGGGGCGAACACCGGGGAGCTGTTTTTT. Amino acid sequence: CSARETGANTGELFF.

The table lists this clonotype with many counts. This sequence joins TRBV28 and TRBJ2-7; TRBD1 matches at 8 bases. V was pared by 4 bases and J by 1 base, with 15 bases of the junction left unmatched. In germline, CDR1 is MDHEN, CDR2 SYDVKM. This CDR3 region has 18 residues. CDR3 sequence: CASSSRTGSKGPSYEQYF. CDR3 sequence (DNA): TGTGCCAGCAGTTCCCGGACAGGGTCAAAGGGCCCTTCCTACGAGCAGTACTTC.

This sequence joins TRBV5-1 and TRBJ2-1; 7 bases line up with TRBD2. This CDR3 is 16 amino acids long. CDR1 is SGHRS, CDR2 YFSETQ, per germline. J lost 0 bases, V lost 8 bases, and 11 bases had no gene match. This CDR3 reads CASRERGQGSYNEQFF. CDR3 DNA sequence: TGCGCCAGTCGGGAGCGGGGCCAGGGCTCCTACAATGAGCAGTTCTTC.

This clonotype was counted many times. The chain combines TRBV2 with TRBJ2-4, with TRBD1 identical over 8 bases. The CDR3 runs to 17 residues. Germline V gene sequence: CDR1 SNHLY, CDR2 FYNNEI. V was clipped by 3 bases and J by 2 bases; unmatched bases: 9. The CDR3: CASSEPRQGLTKNIQYF. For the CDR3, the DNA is TGTGCCAGCAGTGAGCCTCGACAGGGGCTTACCAAAAACATTCAGTACTTC.

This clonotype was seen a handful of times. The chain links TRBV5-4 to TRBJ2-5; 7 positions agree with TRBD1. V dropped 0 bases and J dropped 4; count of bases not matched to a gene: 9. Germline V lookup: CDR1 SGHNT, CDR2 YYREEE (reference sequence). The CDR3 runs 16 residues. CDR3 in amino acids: CASSLESGRGLETQYF. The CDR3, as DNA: TGTGCCAGCAGCTTGGAAAGTGGCAGGGGGTTAGAGACCCAGTACTTC.

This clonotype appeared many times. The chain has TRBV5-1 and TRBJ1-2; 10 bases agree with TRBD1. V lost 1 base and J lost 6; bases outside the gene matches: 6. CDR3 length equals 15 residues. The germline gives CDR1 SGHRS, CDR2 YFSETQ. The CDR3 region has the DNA TGCGCCAGCAGCTTGTACGACAGGGGGCGAGATGGCTACACCTTC. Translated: CASSLYDRGRDGYTF.

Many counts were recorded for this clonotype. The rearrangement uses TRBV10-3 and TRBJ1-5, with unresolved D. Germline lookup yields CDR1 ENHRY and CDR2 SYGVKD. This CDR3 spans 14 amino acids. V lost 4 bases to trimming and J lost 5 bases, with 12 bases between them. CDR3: CAISAGSLYQPQHF. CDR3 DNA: TGTGCCATCAGTGCAGGCAGCCTCTATCAGCCCCAGCATTTT.

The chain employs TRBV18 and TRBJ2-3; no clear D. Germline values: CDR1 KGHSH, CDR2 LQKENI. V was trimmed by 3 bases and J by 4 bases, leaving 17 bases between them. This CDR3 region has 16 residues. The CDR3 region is CASSPRSNARPDTQYF. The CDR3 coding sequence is TGTGCCAGCTCACCTAGGAGTAACGCTAGGCCAGATACGCAGTATTTT. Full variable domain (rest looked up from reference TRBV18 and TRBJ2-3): NAGVMQNPRHLVRRRGQEARLRCSPMKGHSHVYWYRQLPEEGLKFMVYLQKENIIDESGMPKERFSAEFPKEGPSILRIQQVVRGDSAAYFCASSPRSNARPDTQYFGPGTRLTVL.

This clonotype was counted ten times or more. In DNA form, the CDR3 reads TGTGCCAGCAGCTTAGCCTCGGGGCAAGAGACCCAGTACTTC. This codes for CASSLASGQETQYF. The chain recombines TRBV3-1 with TRBJ2-5, with a possible D match to TRBD2 (5 bases). Germline V gene lookup returns CDR1 LGHDT and CDR2 YNNKEL (reference sequence). This CDR3 has 14 residues. V was cut by 5 bases and J by 2 bases, with 12 bases left in between.

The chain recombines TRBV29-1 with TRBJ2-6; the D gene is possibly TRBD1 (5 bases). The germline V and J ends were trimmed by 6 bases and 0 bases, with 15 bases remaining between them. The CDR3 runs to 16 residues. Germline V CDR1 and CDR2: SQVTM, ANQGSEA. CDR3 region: CSVRTIGFSGANVLTF. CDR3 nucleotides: TGCAGCGTAAGGACAATTGGGTTCTCTGGGGCCAACGTCCTGACTTTC.

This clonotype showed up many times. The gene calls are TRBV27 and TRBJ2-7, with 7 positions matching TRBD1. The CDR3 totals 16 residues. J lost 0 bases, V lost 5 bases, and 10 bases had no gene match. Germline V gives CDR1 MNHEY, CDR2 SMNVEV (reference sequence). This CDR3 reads CASSKAGQVFSYEQYF. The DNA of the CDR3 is TGTGCCAGCAGTAAGGCCGGACAGGTCTTCTCCTACGAGCAGTACTTC.

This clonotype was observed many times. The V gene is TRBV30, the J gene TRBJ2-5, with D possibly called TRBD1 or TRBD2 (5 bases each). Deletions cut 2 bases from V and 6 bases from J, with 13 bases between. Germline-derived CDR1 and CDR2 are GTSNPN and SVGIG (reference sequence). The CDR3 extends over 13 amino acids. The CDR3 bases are TGTGCCTGGAGTAAGGAAGGGACGCAGACCCAGTACTTC. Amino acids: CAWSKEGTQTQYF.

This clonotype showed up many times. CDR3 DNA sequence: TGTGCCAGCAATCCGGGACTAAACTCCTACGAGCAGTACTTC. The encoded protein is CASNPGLNSYEQYF. The chain uses TRBV2 and TRBJ2-7, with 7 bases fitting TRBD2. V lost 7 bases to trimming and J lost 0 bases; unmatched junction nucleotides: 6. The CDR3 loop spans 14 amino acids. Per the germline V gene, CDR1 is SNHLY and CDR2 is FYNNEI.

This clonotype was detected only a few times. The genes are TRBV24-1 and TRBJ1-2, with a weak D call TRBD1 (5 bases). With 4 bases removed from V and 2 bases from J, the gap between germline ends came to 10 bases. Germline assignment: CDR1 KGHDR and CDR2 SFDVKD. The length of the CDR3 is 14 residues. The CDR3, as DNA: TGTGCCACCAGTGACCCGGGGCTCAACTATGGCTACACCTTC. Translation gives CATSDPGLNYGYTF.

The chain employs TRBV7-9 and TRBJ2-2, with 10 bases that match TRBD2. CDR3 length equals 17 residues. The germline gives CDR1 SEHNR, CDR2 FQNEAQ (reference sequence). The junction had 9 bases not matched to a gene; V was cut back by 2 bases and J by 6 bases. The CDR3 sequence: CASSLRSLAGDAGELFF. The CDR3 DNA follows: TGTGCCAGCAGCTTACGGTCCCTAGCGGGAGATGCCGGGGAGCTGTTTTTT. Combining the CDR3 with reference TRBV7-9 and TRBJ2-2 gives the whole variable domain DTGVSQNPRHKITKRGQNVTFRCDPISEHNRLYWYRQTLGQGPEFLTYFQNEAQLEKSRLLSDRFSAERPKGSFSTLEIQRTEQGDSAMYLCASSLRSLAGDAGELFFGEGSRLTVL.

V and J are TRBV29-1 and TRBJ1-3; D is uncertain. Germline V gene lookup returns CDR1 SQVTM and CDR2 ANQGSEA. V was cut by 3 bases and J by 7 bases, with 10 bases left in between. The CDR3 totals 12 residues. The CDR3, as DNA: TGCAGCGTTGACACGGGCGGGAACACCATATATTTT. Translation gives CSVDTGGNTIYF.

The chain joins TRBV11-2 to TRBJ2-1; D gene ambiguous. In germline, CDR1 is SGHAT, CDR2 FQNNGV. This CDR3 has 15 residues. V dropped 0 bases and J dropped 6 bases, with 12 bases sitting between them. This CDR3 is CASSLDPLVGNEQFF. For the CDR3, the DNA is TGTGCCAGCAGCTTAGATCCCCTAGTAGGCAATGAGCAGTTCTTC.

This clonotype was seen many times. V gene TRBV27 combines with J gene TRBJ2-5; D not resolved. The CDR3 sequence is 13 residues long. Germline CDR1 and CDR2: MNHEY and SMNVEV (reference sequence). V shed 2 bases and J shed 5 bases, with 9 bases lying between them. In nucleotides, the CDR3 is TGTGCCAGCAGTTTAAATCTGAAGGAGACCCAGTACTTC. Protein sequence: CASSLNLKETQYF.

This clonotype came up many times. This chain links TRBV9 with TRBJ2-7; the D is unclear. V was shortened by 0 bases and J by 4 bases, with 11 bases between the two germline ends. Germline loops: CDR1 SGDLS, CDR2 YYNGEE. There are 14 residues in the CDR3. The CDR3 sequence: CASSVGMTEYEQYF. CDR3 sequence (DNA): TGTGCCAGCAGCGTAGGCATGACGGAATACGAGCAGTACTTC.

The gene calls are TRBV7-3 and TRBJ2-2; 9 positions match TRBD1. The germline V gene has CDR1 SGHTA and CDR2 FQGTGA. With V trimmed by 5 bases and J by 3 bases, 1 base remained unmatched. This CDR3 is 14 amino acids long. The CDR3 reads CASSNRGHTGELFF. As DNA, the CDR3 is TGTGCCAGCAGCAACAGGGGGCACACCGGGGAGCTGTTTTTT.

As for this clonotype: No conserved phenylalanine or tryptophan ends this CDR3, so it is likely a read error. CDR3 residues: CASSPLRDTIYS. In nucleotides, the CDR3 is TGTGCCAGCAGTCCCCTCCGGGACACCATATATTCT. The chain has TRBV6-1 and TRBJ1-3; no definite D call. This CDR3 comprises 12 residues. CDR1 and CDR2 from the germline V gene are MNHNS and SASEGT. V lost 5 bases to trimming and J lost 8 bases, with 10 bases between them.

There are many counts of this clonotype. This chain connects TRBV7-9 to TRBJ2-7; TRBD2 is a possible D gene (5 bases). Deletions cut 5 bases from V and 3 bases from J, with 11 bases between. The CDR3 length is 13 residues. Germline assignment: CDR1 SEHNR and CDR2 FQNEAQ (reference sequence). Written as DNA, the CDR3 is TGTGCCAGCAGCCTGGGAGCTGGCTACGAGCAGTACTTC. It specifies CASSLGAGYEQYF.

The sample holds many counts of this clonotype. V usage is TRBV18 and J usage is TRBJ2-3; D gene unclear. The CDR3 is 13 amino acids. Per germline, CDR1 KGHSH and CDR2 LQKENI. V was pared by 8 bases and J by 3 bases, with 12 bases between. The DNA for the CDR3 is TGTGCCAGCAGTCCCCCAGGAACAGATACGCAGTATTTT. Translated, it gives CASSPPGTDTQYF.

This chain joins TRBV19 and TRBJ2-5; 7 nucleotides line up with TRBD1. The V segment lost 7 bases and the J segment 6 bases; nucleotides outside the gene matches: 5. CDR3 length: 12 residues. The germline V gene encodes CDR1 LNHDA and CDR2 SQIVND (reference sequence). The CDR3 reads CASIDRAQTQYF. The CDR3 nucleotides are TGTGCCAGTATCGACAGGGCCCAGACCCAGTACTTC. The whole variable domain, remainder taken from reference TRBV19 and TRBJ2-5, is DGGITQSPKYLFRKEGQNVTLSCEQNLNHDAMYWYRQDPGQGLRLIYYSQIVNDFQKGDIAEGYSVSREKKESFPLTVTSAQKNPTAFYLCASIDRAQTQYFGPGTRLLVL.